These 25 T cell receptor beta chains came from one sample sequenced in a study of shared clonotypes between healthy human individuals. Method: immunoSEQ multiplex PCR; TCRdb's copy keeps in-frame clones and lacks some. In the table there are about 2.4 million clones, over 85% of which are singletons. Sequenced input: naive CD4+ T cells sorted from blood. The sample's subset: CD45RA+ positively selected. These receptors were obtained from a man aged 18 to 29 in good health.

The J gene is TRBJ2-5, the V gene TRBV27, with 8 positions matching TRBD1. The J call may be in error: the DNA end matches TRBJ2-7 better. The CDR3 is 13 residues long. The germline gives CDR1 MNHEY, CDR2 SMNVEV (reference sequence). CDR3 in DNA: TGTGCCAGCAGTCGCCTGACAGGGGCCGAGCAGTACTTC. Translating it yields CASSRLTGAEQYF.

The genes are TRBV30 and TRBJ1-1, with 8 bases that match TRBD1. This CDR3 comprises 15 residues. The junction had 7 bases not matched to a gene; V was cut back by 3 bases and J by 1 base. Germline V gives CDR1 GTSNPN, CDR2 SVGIG (reference sequence). The CDR3 DNA is TGTGCCTGGAGCTCCCGGGGACAGGAGAACACTGAAGCTTTCTTT. Its translation: CAWSSRGQENTEAFF.

The rearrangement uses TRBV19 and TRBJ2-2; maybe TRBD1 (6 bases). CDR1 is LNHDA, CDR2 SQIVND, per germline (reference sequence). The CDR3 sequence is 14 residues long. V lost 9 bases, J lost 7 bases, and 18 bases lay in between. The CDR3 loop is CASRRREGVGELFF. The CDR3 nucleotides are TGTGCCAGCAGACGACGCGAGGGGGTCGGGGAGCTGTTTTTT.

This rearrangement joins TRBV4-2 to TRBJ2-2; 12 positions match TRBD2. Germline CDR1 LGHNA, CDR2 YNFKEQ. The CDR3 length is 15 residues. V dropped 7 bases and J dropped 7; count of bases not matched to a gene: 7. The CDR3 DNA reads as TGTGCCAGCACCCTAGCGGGGGGGCCTGGCGGGGAGCTGTTTTTT. Protein sequence: CASTLAGGPGGELFF.

The chain recombines TRBV29-1 with TRBJ2-1; 9 bases match TRBD2. Germline-derived CDR1 and CDR2 are SQVTM and ANQGSEA. V shed 6 bases and J 9 bases; nucleotides not matched to a gene: 6. The CDR3 has 12 amino acids. The CDR3 reads CSVTSGYGEQFF. CDR3 nucleotide sequence: TGCAGCGTGACTAGCGGTTACGGTGAGCAGTTCTTC.

This chain joins TRBV11-3 and TRBJ2-1; perhaps TRBD2 as D (7 bases). The CDR3 runs to 15 residues. Trimming removed 3 bases at V and 4 bases at J, with 13 bases between. CDR1 and CDR2 (germline): SGHNT, YENEEA. The CDR3 spells CASSFGGQTYNEQFF. DNA of the CDR3: TGTGCCAGCAGCTTCGGGGGGCAAACTTACAATGAGCAGTTCTTC.

The rearrangement joins TRBV5-1 to TRBJ2-7, with 10 bases aligning to TRBD2. The length of the CDR3 is 16 residues. The ends lost 0 bases at V and 4 bases at J; junction bases unmatched: 7. The germline V gene has CDR1 SGHRS and CDR2 YFSETQ. The chain's CDR3 is CASSLGLAGARYEQYF. CDR3 nucleotides: TGCGCCAGCAGCTTGGGCCTAGCGGGAGCTCGGTACGAGCAGTACTTC. The full variable domain, completed using reference TRBV5-1 and TRBJ2-7, is KAGVTQTPRYLIKTRGQQVTLSCSPISGHRSVSWYQQTPGQGLQFLFEYFSETQRNKGNFPGRFSGRQFSNSRSEMNVSTLELGDSALYLCASSLGLAGARYEQYFGPGTRLTVT.

This clone was detected once. The V gene is TRBV2, the J gene TRBJ1-1, with TRBD1 as a possible D gene (6 bases). The CDR3 spans 16 residues. The germline V gene encodes CDR1 SNHLY and CDR2 FYNNEI. Trimming removed 2 bases at V and 0 bases at J, with 13 bases between. The CDR3 loop is CASSEMGAGVNTEAFF. The CDR3 coding sequence is TGTGCCAGCAGTGAAATGGGGGCGGGTGTGAACACTGAAGCTTTCTTT.

The chain combines TRBV7-3 with TRBJ2-2; the D is unclear. Trimming shortened V by 5 bases and J by 6 bases, and 7 bases separated the two germline ends. CDR1 SGHTA and CDR2 FQGTGA come from the germline V gene. This CDR3 is 12 amino acids long. Written as DNA, the CDR3 is TGTGCCAGCAGCGCTAGTCCCGGGGAGCTGTTTTTT. It encodes CASSASPGELFF. Drawing the rest from reference TRBV7-3 and TRBJ2-2, the complete variable domain is GAGVSQTPSNKVTEKGKYVELRCDPISGHTALYWYRQSLGQGPEFLIYFQGTGAADDSGLPNDRFFAVRPEGSVSTLKIQRTERGDSAVYLCASSASPGELFFGEGSRLTVL.

The chain uses TRBV6-5 and TRBJ1-1; the D gene is possibly TRBD1 (5 bases). Germline CDR1 MNHEY, CDR2 SVGAGI. The CDR3 consists of 14 residues. The ends were cut back, 6 bases at V and 1 base at J, with 12 bases in the middle. The CDR3 region is CASRSLTENTEAFF. The CDR3 DNA is TGTGCCAGCAGGTCCCTGACAGAGAACACTGAAGCTTTCTTT.

V gene TRBV29-1 combines with J gene TRBJ2-3, with TRBD1 matching over 8 bases. With 7 bases clipped from V and 2 bases from J, the junction kept 8 bases outside the gene matches. CDR1 and CDR2 (germline): SQVTM, ANQGSEA. The CDR3 length is 14 residues. CDR3 in amino acids: CSARTGTFTDTQYF. The CDR3 DNA reads as TGCAGCGCCAGGACAGGGACATTCACAGATACGCAGTATTTT.

The chain links TRBV30 to TRBJ1-4, with TRBD1 matching 11 bases. From germline, CDR1 is GTSNPN and CDR2 SVGIG (reference sequence). The CDR3 totals 13 residues. Losses at the gene ends were 5 bases for V and 5 bases for J; bases not matched to a gene: 1. The CDR3 region is CAWGQGANEKLFF. The DNA of the CDR3 is TGTGCCTGGGGACAGGGGGCCAATGAAAAACTGTTTTTT.

This sequence joins TRBV10-1 and TRBJ2-3, with D possibly being TRBD2 (5 bases). The CDR3 totals 13 residues. Per the germline V gene, CDR1 is WNHNN and CDR2 is SYGVQD (reference sequence). The V and J ends lost 9 bases and 1 base respectively, with 11 bases between them. This CDR3 is CASRRPRTDTQYF. The CDR3 bases are TGCGCCAGTCGGAGGCCTCGCACAGATACGCAGTATTTT.

The rearrangement links TRBV19 to TRBJ1-6; TRBD1 might be the D (6 bases). Germline loops: CDR1 LNHDA, CDR2 SQIVND (reference sequence). V lost 10 bases to trimming and J lost 0 bases, with 19 bases between them. This CDR3 is 17 amino acids long. The CDR3 reads CATSWKGHLSYNSPLHF. Written as DNA, the CDR3 is TGTGCCACTAGCTGGAAGGGACACCTCTCCTATAATTCACCCCTCCACTTT.

The rearrangement links TRBV9 to TRBJ2-2, with 7 nucleotides matching TRBD1. The CDR3 spans 16 residues. Germline-derived CDR1 and CDR2 are SGDLS and YYNGEE. With V trimmed by 0 bases and J by 3 bases, 5 bases remained unmatched. The CDR3: CASSVDGQAYTGELFF. The DNA for the CDR3 is TGTGCCAGCAGCGTAGATGGACAGGCTTACACCGGGGAGCTGTTTTTT.

A word on this clone: This sample includes further DNA sequences coding for the same CDR3. This chain uses TRBV5-1 with TRBJ2-5, with TRBD2 matching over 9 bases. CDR1 is SGHRS and CDR2 is YFSETQ in the germline V gene. V gave up 2 bases and J gave up 4 bases; unmatched junction bases: 3. The CDR3 runs to 14 residues. The CDR3 is CASSFELAGETQYF. DNA of the CDR3: TGCGCCAGCAGCTTTGAACTAGCGGGAGAGACCCAGTACTTC.

The rearrangement joins TRBV7-2 to TRBJ2-4; D uncertain. The CDR3 has 16 amino acids. Trimming left V 1 base short and J 0 bases short, with 10 bases between. CDR1 SGHTA and CDR2 FQGNSA come from the germline V gene. The CDR3 protein is CASSLEVAVAKNIQYF. The CDR3 DNA follows: TGTGCCAGCAGCTTAGAAGTTGCGGTAGCCAAAAACATTCAGTACTTC. The full variable domain, in which reference TRBV7-2 and TRBJ2-4 provide the parts outside the CDR3, is GAGVSQSPSNKVTEKGKDVELRCDPISGHTALYWYRQSLGQGLEFLIYFQGNSAPDKSGLPSDRFSAERTGGSVSTLTIQRTQQEDSAVYLCASSLEVAVAKNIQYFGAGTRLSVL.

This sequence joins TRBV2 and TRBJ1-3; no clear D gene. The V gene's germline CDR1 is SNHLY and CDR2 FYNNEI. Trimming cost V 1 base and J 7 bases, with 14 bases left between them. The CDR3 contains 15 residues. The CDR3 nucleotides are TGTGCCAGCAGTGAAGAGGGCGGGATAGGCAACACCATATATTTT. It is translated as CASSEEGGIGNTIYF. Drawing the rest from reference TRBV2 and TRBJ1-3, the complete variable domain is EPEVTQTPSHQVTQMGQEVILRCVPISNHLYFYWYRQILGQKVEFLVSFYNNEISEKSEIFDDQFSVERPDGSNFTLKIRSTKLEDSAMYFCASSEEGGIGNTIYFGEGSWLTVV.

There are a few counts of this clone. This rearrangement joins TRBV19 to TRBJ1-1, with D possibly matching TRBD1 (6 bases). Germline lookup yields CDR1 LNHDA and CDR2 SQIVND (reference sequence). The length of the CDR3 is 15 residues. V was trimmed by 1 base and J by 6 bases, leaving 15 bases between them. The CDR3 is CASSIGTIQGPEAFF. In DNA, the CDR3 is TGTGCCAGTAGTATAGGGACGATTCAGGGGCCTGAAGCTTTCTTT.

The gene calls are TRBV19 and TRBJ2-2; D tentatively fits TRBD1 or TRBD2 (5 bases each). The CDR3 length is 17 residues. CDR1 is LNHDA, CDR2 SQIVND, per germline (reference sequence). V was clipped by 0 bases and J by 1 base, with 12 bases between them. CDR3 DNA: TGTGCCAGTAGTATAGATCCGAGGGGCGGGAACACCGGGGAGCTGTTTTTT. Amino acid sequence: CASSIDPRGGNTGELFF.

Comments on this clone: Other DNA sequences in the same sample also yield this CDR3. This rearrangement joins TRBV29-1 to TRBJ2-5; TRBD2 matches 9 bases. In germline, CDR1 is SQVTM, CDR2 ANQGSEA. J lost 4 bases, V lost 2 bases, and 2 bases had no gene match. This CDR3 has 13 amino acids. This CDR3 reads CSVESGGRETQYF. CDR3 coding DNA: TGCAGCGTTGAAAGCGGGGGGAGAGAGACCCAGTACTTC.

V gene TRBV7-2 combines with J gene TRBJ2-7; D is possibly TRBD1 (6 bases). Germline CDR1 is SGHTA and CDR2 is FQGNSA. The CDR3 is made up of 15 amino acids. The ends were cut back, 5 bases at V and 0 bases at J, with 14 bases in the middle. In nucleotides, the CDR3 is TGTGCCAGCAGCCTAGACAGGACCAGCTCCTACGAGCAGTACTTC. It yields the protein CASSLDRTSSYEQYF.

The chain joins TRBV9 to TRBJ2-2, with D possibly matching TRBD1 (6 bases). V was clipped by 8 bases and J by 0 bases, with 8 bases between them. This CDR3 is built from 13 residues. CDR1 SGDLS and CDR2 YYNGEE come from the germline V gene. For the CDR3, the DNA is TGTGCCAGTGGGACACCGAACACCGGGGAGCTGTTTTTT. Translation gives CASGTPNTGELFF.

The chain is built from TRBV10-3 and TRBJ2-3; 10 bases line up with TRBD2. The CDR3 has 17 amino acids. The V segment lost 0 bases and the J segment 1 base; nucleotides outside the gene matches: 4. The germline gives CDR1 ENHRY, CDR2 SYGVKD. The CDR3 sequence: CAISESASGGRTDTQYF. The CDR3, as DNA: TGTGCCATCAGTGAGTCGGCTAGCGGGGGCCGCACAGATACGCAGTATTTT.

The chain couples TRBV18 to TRBJ2-1; 7 positions match TRBD2. The CDR3 length is 18 residues. Germline assignment: CDR1 KGHSH and CDR2 LQKENI. With 3 bases clipped from V and 0 bases from J, the junction kept 11 bases outside the gene matches. CDR3 DNA: TGTGCCAGCTCACCCAGGTCACTAGTAGCGGGCTCCTACAATGAGCAGTTCTTC. Translating it yields CASSPRSLVAGSYNEQFF.